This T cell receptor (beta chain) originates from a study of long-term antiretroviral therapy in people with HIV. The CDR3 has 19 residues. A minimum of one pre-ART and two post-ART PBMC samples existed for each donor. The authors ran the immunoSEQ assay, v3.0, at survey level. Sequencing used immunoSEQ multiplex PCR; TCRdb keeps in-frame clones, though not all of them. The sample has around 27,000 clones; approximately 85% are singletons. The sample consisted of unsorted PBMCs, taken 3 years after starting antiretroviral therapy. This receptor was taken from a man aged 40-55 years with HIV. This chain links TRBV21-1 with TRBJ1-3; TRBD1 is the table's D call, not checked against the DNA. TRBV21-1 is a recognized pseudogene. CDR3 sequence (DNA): TGTGCCAGCAGCAAAGCGGGGCAGGGGACGATCAACTCTGGAAACACCATATATTTT. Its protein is CASSKAGQGTINSGNTIYF.